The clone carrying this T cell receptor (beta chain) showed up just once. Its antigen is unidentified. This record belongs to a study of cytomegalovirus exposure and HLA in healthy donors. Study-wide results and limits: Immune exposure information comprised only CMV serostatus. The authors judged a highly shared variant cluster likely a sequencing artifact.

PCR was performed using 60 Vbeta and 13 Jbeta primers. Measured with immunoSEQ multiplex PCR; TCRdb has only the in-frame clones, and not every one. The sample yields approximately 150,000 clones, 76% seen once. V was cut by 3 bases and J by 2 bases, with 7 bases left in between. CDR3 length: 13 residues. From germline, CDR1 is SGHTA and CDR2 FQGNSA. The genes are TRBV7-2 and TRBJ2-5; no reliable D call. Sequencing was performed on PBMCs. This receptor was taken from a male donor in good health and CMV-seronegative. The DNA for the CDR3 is TGTGCCAGCAGCTTTACATTTCAAGAGACCCAGTACTTC. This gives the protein CASSFTFQETQYF.